The 6 T cell receptor beta chains in this list originate from one sample, sequenced in a study of cytomegalovirus exposure and HLA in healthy donors. Researchers ran the PCR with 60 Vbeta and 13 Jbeta primers. Sequenced by immunoSEQ multiplex PCR; TCRdb stores in-frame clones only, minus some. In the table there are over 90,000 clones, 65% to 85% of which are singletons. Sequenced sample: PBMCs. These receptor sequences come from a man in his forties or fifties in good health and CMV-seropositive.

The genes are TRBV25-1 and TRBJ2-2, with a possible D match to TRBD1 (5 bases). CDR1 MGHDK and CDR2 SYGVNS come from the germline V gene. V lost 5 bases and J lost 6, with 16 bases in between. The CDR3 has 15 residues. The DNA of the CDR3 is TGTGCCAGCAGTCCTGGGAAGGGGAAGGCCGGGGAGCTGTTTTTT. Its protein product is CASSPGKGKAGELFF.

This clone was counted a single time. The rearrangement uses TRBV6-1 and TRBJ1-1; TRBD1 matches at 7 bases. After removal of 5 bases from V and 5 bases from J, the junction contained 8 bases not matched to a gene. The CDR3 length is 14 residues. Germline V gene sequence: CDR1 MNHNS, CDR2 SASEGT. The CDR3 protein is CASSLTGVETEAFF. CDR3 nucleotides: TGTGCCAGCAGTTTAACAGGGGTGGAAACTGAAGCTTTCTTT.

This clone appeared a few times. The chain links TRBV6-6 to TRBJ2-1; TRBD2 aligns across 11 bases. Unmatched junction bases numbered 2, after V lost 5 bases and J lost 2 bases. Germline lookup yields CDR1 MNHNY and CDR2 SVGAGI (reference sequence). CDR3 size: 15 residues. CDR3 bases: TGTGCCAGCAGTACGACTAGCGGGACCTACAATGAGCAGTTCTTC. This encodes CASSTTSGTYNEQFF.

This clone has just one count. CDR3 loop: CASTLGGSGVSTDTQYF. The CDR3 DNA sequence: TGTGCCAGCACCCTGGGAGGGAGCGGGGTTAGCACAGATACGCAGTATTTT. The chain links TRBV21-1 to TRBJ2-3; the listed D gene, TRBD2, was not tested against the DNA. TRBV21-1 is shown as a pseudogene. The CDR3 has 17 amino acids.

V is TRBV6-4 and J is TRBJ2-2; 7 positions agree with TRBD1. The V and J ends lost 5 bases and 5 bases, in that order; junction bases with no gene match: 5. The CDR3 runs to 14 residues. CDR1 and CDR2 from the germline V gene are MRHNA and SNTAGT. The CDR3 region has the DNA TGTGCCAGCAGTCGGACAGGAGAGACCGGGGAGCTGTTTTTT. It specifies CASSRTGETGELFF.

The rearrangement uses TRBV18 and TRBJ2-1; TRBD2 aligns across 13 bases. V was clipped by 2 bases and J by 10 bases; unmatched bases: 14. In germline, CDR1 is KGHSH, CDR2 LQKENI. This CDR3 has 18 amino acids. In DNA, the CDR3 is TGTGCCAGCTCACCAAGGGCCGGTACGGGACTAGCGGGATCCGAGCAGTTCTTC. Residues: CASSPRAGTGLAGSEQFF.